A single sample is the source of the 28 T cell receptor beta chains below, sequenced in a study of blood T cell repertoires in COVID-19. Some clones are missing from TCRdb's copy, which holds only in-frame ones; the method was immunoSEQ multiplex PCR. Of around 290,000 clones listed, about nine tenths are singletons. What was sequenced was peripheral blood. The receptors originated from a woman in her 30s with COVID-19, enrolled during active disease.

The rearrangement links TRBV13 to TRBJ2-3; 10 positions agree with TRBD1. CDR3 size: 17 residues. The germline CDR1 and CDR2 sequences are PRHDT and FYEKMQ (reference sequence). V dropped 0 bases and J dropped 4; count of bases not matched to a gene: 7. CDR3 sequence reads: CASSLGGGQGIADTQYF. The CDR3 nucleotides read TGTGCCAGCAGCTTAGGAGGGGGACAGGGGATTGCAGATACGCAGTATTTT.

V usage is TRBV5-4 and J usage is TRBJ2-7; tentatively, D is TRBD2 (6 bases). V lost 4 bases, J lost 4 bases, and 12 bases lay in between. Germline V gene data show CDR1 as SGHNT and CDR2 as YYREEE (reference sequence). CDR3 length: 13 residues. This CDR3 is CASSTKLAYEQYF. The CDR3, as DNA: TGTGCCAGCAGCACTAAACTAGCTTACGAGCAGTACTTC.

The chain joins TRBV3-1 (or the pseudogene TRBV3-2) to TRBJ2-1; TRBD2 is a possible D gene (6 bases). The CDR3 length is 17 residues. The V end lost 4 bases, the J end lost 6 bases, and 22 bases lay between the germline ends. Germline lookup yields CDR1 LGHDT and CDR2 YNNKEL (reference sequence). The CDR3 here is CASSRTGWDSSSNEQFF. CDR3 DNA sequence: TGTGCCAGCAGCCGAACTGGCTGGGACTCAAGCTCCAATGAGCAGTTCTTC.

The chain recombines TRBV15 with TRBJ1-5, with TRBD1 identical over 9 bases. Per the germline V gene, CDR1 is LNHNV and CDR2 is YYDKDF (reference sequence). V lost 9 bases and J lost 1; bases outside the gene matches: 13. The CDR3 loop spans 17 amino acids. Here the CDR3 DNA reads TGTGCCACTCGGGGAGGGGACAGGGAAAAGAGCAATCAGCCCCAGCATTTT. This translates into CATRGGDREKSNQPQHF. Complete variable domain (other parts from reference TRBV15 and TRBJ1-5): DAMVIQNPRYQVTQFGKPVTLSCSQTLNHNVMYWYQQKSSQAPKLLFHYYDKDFNNEADTPDNFQSRRPNTSFCFLDIRSPGLGDTAMYLCATRGGDREKSNQPQHFGDGTRLSIL.

The chain recombines TRBV11-3 with TRBJ2-1; 9 positions agree with TRBD2. Germline lookup yields CDR1 SGHNT and CDR2 YENEEA. V shed 6 bases, J shed 0 bases, and the junction held 6 bases outside the gene matches. There are 16 residues in the CDR3. The CDR3 loop reads CASRRDSGSSYNEQFF. CDR3 bases: TGTGCCAGCAGACGCGATAGCGGGAGCTCCTACAATGAGCAGTTCTTC.

V gene TRBV18 combines with J gene TRBJ1-1, with 8 bases fitting TRBD1. After removal of 3 bases from V and 5 bases from J, the junction contained 5 bases not matched to a gene. This CDR3 spans 14 amino acids. Germline CDR1 and CDR2: KGHSH and LQKENI. The CDR3 protein is CASSPTGVGTEAFF. CDR3 DNA: TGTGCCAGCTCACCGACAGGGGTAGGGACTGAAGCTTTCTTT.

The chain is built from TRBV11-3 and TRBJ2-1; 13 nucleotides line up with TRBD2. Germline V gene data show CDR1 as SGHNT and CDR2 as YENEEA. The CDR3 extends over 18 amino acids. The J segment lost 9 bases and the V segment lost 5 bases, leaving 16 bases of the junction unmatched. CDR3 region: CASSLLGLAGAGVSEQFF. In DNA, the CDR3 is TGTGCCAGCAGCCTACTCGGACTAGCGGGAGCGGGCGTCAGTGAGCAGTTCTTC.

V gene TRBV6-5 combines with J gene TRBJ1-4; tentatively, D is TRBD1 (5 bases). Germline V CDR1 and CDR2: MNHEY, SVGAGI. The CDR3 contains 14 residues. The V gene lost 7 bases and the J gene lost 7 bases, with 16 bases spanning the gap. In DNA form, the CDR3 reads TGTGCCAGCAAGCAACAGGAGTTGACTGAAAAACTGTTTTTT. As protein: CASKQQELTEKLFF.

In its sample, this clone was seen a few times. The chain links TRBV21-1 to TRBJ2-7; the listed D gene, TRBD2, was not tested against the DNA. TRBV21-1 is shown as a pseudogene. This CDR3 has 16 amino acids. The CDR3 DNA sequence: TGTGCCAGCAGCAAAGATCCTAGCGGGAGTCCCTACGAGCAGTACTTC. Amino acids: CASSKDPSGSPYEQYF.

The chain recombines TRBV30 with TRBJ1-1, with 9 bases aligning to TRBD1. Trimming removed 5 bases from V and 3 bases from J; junction bases left unmatched: 4. The CDR3 covers 13 residues. In germline, CDR1 is GTSNPN, CDR2 SVGIG (reference sequence). In DNA, the CDR3 is TGTGCCTGGTCGGACAGGGGAGACACTGAAGCTTTCTTT. As protein: CAWSDRGDTEAFF.

The chain uses TRBV28 and TRBJ1-2; D is possibly TRBD1 (6 bases). V was clipped by 5 bases and J by 7 bases, with 23 bases between them. This CDR3 is 16 amino acids long. Germline CDR1 and CDR2: MDHEN and SYDVKM. CDR3 DNA: TGTGCCAGCAGTCAATCCCCGACAGGCTTGGTGGGTGGCTACACCTTC. This gives the protein CASSQSPTGLVGGYTF.

The count of this clone is one. The chain carries TRBV10-3 and TRBJ2-5; 8 positions agree with TRBD1. Germline loops: CDR1 ENHRY, CDR2 SYGVKD. V lost 2 bases to trimming and J lost 3 bases; unmatched junction nucleotides: 2. This CDR3 has 14 residues. Written as DNA, the CDR3 is TGTGCCATCAGTGAGCGGACAGGGAAAGAGACCCAGTACTTC. Its translation: CAISERTGKETQYF.

The chain employs TRBV6-5 and TRBJ1-2; 10 nucleotides agree with TRBD1. Trimming at V came to 2 bases and at J to 6 bases, leaving 9 bases not matched to a gene. The CDR3 covers 16 residues. Germline V CDR1 and CDR2: MNHEY, SVGAGI. The CDR3 DNA is TGTGCCAGCAGTTACGCTACGACAGGGGGCGCGCATGGCTACACCTTC. As protein: CASSYATTGGAHGYTF.

The V and J genes are TRBV27 and TRBJ2-7; D gene ambiguous. The CDR3 has 11 amino acids. V lost 7 bases to trimming and J lost 2 bases, with 6 bases between them. Germline assignment: CDR1 MNHEY and CDR2 SMNVEV (reference sequence). The CDR3 DNA reads TGTGCCAGCACCTTTCCCTACGAGCAGTACTTC. It encodes CASTFPYEQYF.

CDR3 residues: CASSEVMGALGGYTF. The CDR3 bases are TGTGCCAGCAGTGAAGTTATGGGGGCCTTGGGTGGCTACACCTTC. V is TRBV6-1 and J is TRBJ1-2, with D possibly matching TRBD1 (6 bases). CDR3 size: 15 residues. Germline CDR1 is MNHNS and CDR2 is SASEGT. V shed 1 base and J shed 7 bases, with 16 bases lying between them.

As DNA, the CDR3 is TGTGCCAGCAGCCAACAGGGGTCTGAAGCTTTCTTT. Protein product: CASSQQGSEAFF. The rearrangement joins TRBV7-9 to TRBJ1-1; 7 bases fit TRBD1. V dropped 5 bases and J dropped 6; count of bases not matched to a gene: 3. Germline V gives CDR1 SEHNR, CDR2 FQNEAQ (reference sequence). The CDR3 spans 12 residues.

This chain joins TRBV5-1 and TRBJ2-2; D is possibly TRBD2 (5 bases). Trimming left V 1 base short and J 5 bases short, with 6 bases between. The CDR3 has 13 residues. Germline V lookup: CDR1 SGHRS, CDR2 YFSETQ. The CDR3, as DNA: TGCGCCAGCAGCTTGCCGGGAACCGGGGAGCTGTTTTTT. As protein: CASSLPGTGELFF.

V and J are TRBV28 and TRBJ2-1; possible D gene TRBD2, 5 bases. The CDR3 contains 15 residues. V was clipped by 7 bases and J by 9 bases, with 22 bases between them. Germline CDR1 reads MDHEN; CDR2 reads SYDVKM. CDR3 nucleotide sequence: TGTGCCAGCACCTCAAGGACTCCACCATTCAGTGAGCAGTTCTTC. Translating gives CASTSRTPPFSEQFF. The variable domain in full, with the rest retrieved from reference TRBV28 and TRBJ2-1, is DVKVTQSSRYLVKRTGEKVFLECVQDMDHENMFWYRQDPGLGLRLIYFSYDVKMKEKGDIPEGYSVSREKKERFSLILESASTNQTSMYLCASTSRTPPFSEQFFGPGTRLTVL.

The chain has TRBV19 and TRBJ1-5; D gene ambiguous. Deletions cut 0 bases from V and 5 bases from J, with 8 bases between. The CDR3 runs to 14 residues. CDR1 is LNHDA, CDR2 SQIVND, per germline (reference sequence). CDR3: CASSIDLQYQPQHF. In DNA form, the CDR3 reads TGTGCCAGTAGTATAGATCTCCAGTATCAGCCCCAGCATTTT.

This clone was found once. This chain connects TRBV5-4 to TRBJ2-3; 9 bases are shared with TRBD2. V was clipped by 0 bases and J by 3 bases; unmatched bases: 2. The germline V gene has CDR1 SGHNT and CDR2 YYREEE (reference sequence). CDR3 size: 15 residues. The CDR3 DNA follows: TGTGCCAGCAGCTTGGGTAGCGGGAGAACAGATACGCAGTATTTT. Its translation: CASSLGSGRTDTQYF.

The chain employs TRBV9 and TRBJ1-2, with D tentatively TRBD1 (6 bases). This CDR3 is built from 15 residues. Germline CDR1 reads SGDLS; CDR2 reads YYNGEE. V lost 4 bases to trimming and J lost 4 bases, with 17 bases between them. The CDR3 DNA reads TGTGCCAGCAGCCCAACCCCGACAGGCCCCTATGGCTACACCTTC. This sequence encodes CASSPTPTGPYGYTF. Supplemented by reference TRBV9 and TRBJ1-2, the full variable domain reads DSGVTQTPKHLITATGQRVTLRCSPRSGDLSVYWYQQSLDQGLQFLIQYYNGEERAKGNILERFSAQQFPDLHSELNLSSLELGDSALYFCASSPTPTGPYGYTFGSGTRLTVV.

The chain carries TRBV12-5 and TRBJ1-2; 7 positions match TRBD1. The CDR3 totals 15 residues. The V segment lost 0 bases and the J segment 2 bases; nucleotides outside the gene matches: 3. Germline V gives CDR1 LGHNT, CDR2 FRNRAP. This CDR3 reads CASGLVRGQNYGYTF. The CDR3 nucleotides read TGTGCTAGTGGTTTGGTACGGGGACAGAACTATGGCTACACCTTC.

The chain recombines TRBV7-9 with TRBJ1-2; TRBD1 matches 7 bases. J lost 1 base, V lost 1 base, and 6 bases had no gene match. The germline V gene encodes CDR1 SEHNR and CDR2 FQNEAQ (reference sequence). This CDR3 has 16 residues. The CDR3 nucleotides read TGTGCCAGCAGCTTAGGTTGGACAGGAATTAACTATGGCTACACCTTC. It specifies CASSLGWTGINYGYTF. The full variable domain, in which reference TRBV7-9 and TRBJ1-2 provide the parts outside the CDR3, is DTGVSQNPRHKITKRGQNVTFRCDPISEHNRLYWYRQTLGQGPEFLTYFQNEAQLEKSRLLSDRFSAERPKGSFSTLEIQRTEQGDSAMYLCASSLGWTGINYGYTFGSGTRLTVV.

The CDR3 nucleotides are TGTGCCAGCAATACACTAGCGGGGGACAATGAGCAGTTCTTC. Translation: CASNTLAGDNEQFF. The genes are TRBV2 and TRBJ2-1; TRBD2 aligns across 11 bases. V shed 7 bases and J 5 bases; nucleotides not matched to a gene: 4. CDR3 length equals 14 residues. Germline lookup yields CDR1 SNHLY and CDR2 FYNNEI.

The gene calls are TRBV5-4 and TRBJ1-1; no definite D call. Germline V gene lookup returns CDR1 SGHNT and CDR2 YYREEE (reference sequence). The CDR3 has 15 residues. V was shortened by 4 bases and J by 0 bases, with 13 bases between the two germline ends. CDR3 sequence: CASSLWVGMNTEAFF. The CDR3 nucleotides are TGTGCCAGCAGCCTCTGGGTCGGGATGAACACTGAAGCTTTCTTT.

This clone was counted once. This chain connects TRBV29-1 to TRBJ1-4, with 7 bases fitting TRBD1. The J segment lost 7 bases and the V segment lost 6 bases, leaving 11 bases of the junction unmatched. There are 14 residues in the CDR3. The germline CDR1 and CDR2 sequences are SQVTM and ANQGSEA. The CDR3 protein is CSVGETGRREKLFF. CDR3 DNA: TGCAGCGTGGGTGAGACAGGGAGGCGTGAAAAACTGTTTTTT. Full variable domain (rest looked up from reference TRBV29-1 and TRBJ1-4): SAVISQKPSRDICQRGTSLTIQCQVDSQVTMMFWYRQQPGQSLTLIATANQGSEATYESGFVIDKFPISRPNLTFSTLTVSNMSPEDSSIYLCSVGETGRREKLFFGSGTQLSVL.

V gene TRBV7-9 combines with J gene TRBJ1-1, with a weak D call TRBD1 (6 bases). V lost 8 bases and J lost 5, with 21 bases in between. CDR3 size: 15 residues. In germline, CDR1 is SEHNR, CDR2 FQNEAQ (reference sequence). The CDR3 DNA is TGTGCCAGCGGAAGAGGACAGCTAAGGGGGACTGAAGCTTTCTTT. This sequence encodes CASGRGQLRGTEAFF.

V and J are TRBV10-3 and TRBJ2-1; 13 positions match TRBD2. The V segment lost 6 bases and the J segment 4 bases; nucleotides outside the gene matches: 3. The CDR3 contains 15 residues. Germline CDR1 ENHRY, CDR2 SYGVKD. The CDR3 DNA is TGTGCCATCAGCGCGGGACTAGCGGGATACAATGAGCAGTTCTTC. Residues: CAISAGLAGYNEQFF.